This T cell receptor beta chain was identified in a study of blood T cell repertoires in COVID-19. The method was immunoSEQ multiplex PCR; TCRdb's version includes in-frame clones alone and lacks a portion of them. Among fewer than 400,000 clones listed, around nine tenths were seen once. CDR1 and CDR2 from the germline V gene are MRHNA and SNTAGT. The CDR3 loop spans 14 amino acids. Losses at the gene ends were 3 bases for V and 6 bases for J; bases not matched to a gene: 2. The chain links TRBV6-4 to TRBJ2-1, with 10 bases lining up with TRBD2. This receptor was obtained from a young man who had recovered from COVID-19. The sequenced material came from PBMCs or T cells enriched from blood (not recorded which). CDR3 DNA: TGTGCCAGCAGTGATAGCGGGGGGCTCAATGAGCAGTTCTTC. This gives the protein CASSDSGGLNEQFF.